The 26 T cell receptor beta chains below come from one sample, sequenced in a study of cytomegalovirus exposure and HLA in healthy donors. This PCR relied on a set of 60 Vbeta primers and 13 Jbeta primers. Clones were read by immunoSEQ multiplex PCR, and TCRdb kept only the in-frame ones, dropping some. There are some 250,000 clones in the sample; 82% occur only once, and 5.4% lies in the top ten. The sample was PBMCs. The receptors were sampled from a woman in her forties in good health and CMV-seropositive.

This clone appeared a single time. The chain couples TRBV7-6 to TRBJ2-1, with D possibly matching TRBD1 (6 bases). This CDR3 comprises 15 residues. Per the germline V gene, CDR1 is SGHVS and CDR2 is FNYEAQ. V lost 4 bases and J 1 base, leaving 11 bases between the germline ends. CDR3 DNA sequence: TGTGCCAGCAGCTCTCGGGACAATTCCTACAATGAGCAGTTCTTC. Translated, it gives CASSSRDNSYNEQFF.

The chain carries TRBV9 and TRBJ2-7, with D perhaps TRBD2 (6 bases). The CDR3 is 14 amino acids. Germline V gene data show CDR1 as SGDLS and CDR2 as YYNGEE. V was clipped by 0 bases and J by 4 bases, with 11 bases between them. The CDR3 DNA reads TGTGCCAGCAGCGTAGAGGGCGGGGATTACGAGCAGTACTTC. It translates to CASSVEGGDYEQYF.

In its sample, this clone was seen a few times. This sequence joins TRBV18 and TRBJ1-1, with D hard to call. V was cut by 0 bases and J by 0 bases, with 11 bases left in between. The CDR3 contains 16 residues. CDR1 and CDR2 from the germline V gene are KGHSH and LQKENI. The CDR3 spells CASSPPTRTMNTEAFF. The CDR3 DNA follows: TGTGCCAGCTCACCACCGACCCGGACTATGAACACTGAAGCTTTCTTT.

The chain has TRBV6-6 and TRBJ1-2, with 7 bases that match TRBD1. Unmatched junction bases numbered 7, after V lost 7 bases and J lost 5 bases. Per the germline V gene, CDR1 is MNHNY and CDR2 is SVGAGI (reference sequence). This CDR3 is 13 amino acids long. CDR3 residues: CASTVQGSYGYTF. The CDR3 coding sequence is TGTGCCAGCACCGTACAGGGGTCTTATGGCTACACCTTC.

A single count supports this clone. V and J are TRBV11-2 and TRBJ1-1, with unresolved D. This CDR3 spans 12 amino acids. V lost 3 bases and J lost 5, with 7 bases in between. The germline CDR1 and CDR2 sequences are SGHAT and FQNNGV. CDR3 residues: CASSLRETEAFF. The CDR3, as DNA: TGTGCCAGCAGCTTGCGGGAGACTGAAGCTTTCTTT.

The chain has TRBV9 and TRBJ1-1; no clear D gene. V lost 3 bases and J lost 0, with 12 bases in between. The germline V gene has CDR1 SGDLS and CDR2 YYNGEE. The CDR3 sequence is 15 residues long. CDR3 DNA: TGTGCCAGCAGCGGCCGACTGAGCATGAACACTGAAGCTTTCTTT. It codes for CASSGRLSMNTEAFF.

The chain recombines TRBV6-5 with TRBJ1-5; 7 nucleotides agree with TRBD1. The germline gives CDR1 MNHEY, CDR2 SVGAGI. CDR3 size: 14 residues. Trimming removed 5 bases from V and 3 bases from J; junction bases left unmatched: 4. The CDR3 spells CASSPTGANQPQHF. The CDR3 DNA is TGTGCCAGCAGTCCTACAGGGGCCAATCAGCCCCAGCATTTT.

The chain joins TRBV9 to TRBJ1-6, with a weak D call TRBD1 (5 bases). Germline lookup yields CDR1 SGDLS and CDR2 YYNGEE. V was pared by 0 bases and J by 5 bases, with 15 bases between. This CDR3 contains 17 residues. In DNA, the CDR3 is TGTGCCAGCAGCGTAGAGGGAGGGCCCAGGGATAATTCACCCCTCCACTTT. Translation gives CASSVEGGPRDNSPLHF.

The chain employs TRBV14 and TRBJ1-1; 7 positions agree with TRBD1. Losses at the gene ends were 4 bases for V and 8 bases for J; bases not matched to a gene: 4. The germline CDR1 and CDR2 sequences are SGHDN and FVKESK. The CDR3 has 12 amino acids. CDR3 amino acids: CASSRWTGEAFF. The CDR3 region has the DNA TGTGCCAGCAGCCGATGGACAGGAGAAGCTTTCTTT.

The chain joins TRBV2 to TRBJ1-2; TRBD1 matches 9 bases. This CDR3 has 14 residues. Trimming took 4 bases from V and 0 from J; bases not matched to a gene: 0. CDR1 SNHLY and CDR2 FYNNEI come from the germline V gene. DNA for the CDR3: TGTGCCAGCAGTGGGACAGGGGCTAACTATGGCTACACCTTC. It is translated as CASSGTGANYGYTF. Variable domain in full (rest from reference TRBV2 and TRBJ1-2): EPEVTQTPSHQVTQMGQEVILRCVPISNHLYFYWYRQILGQKVEFLVSFYNNEISEKSEIFDDQFSVERPDGSNFTLKIRSTKLEDSAMYFCASSGTGANYGYTFGSGTRLTVV.

This chain connects TRBV7-9 to TRBJ1-2, with D possibly being TRBD1 (6 bases). Trimming left V 5 bases short and J 6 bases short, with 19 bases between. The CDR3 spans 15 residues. CDR1 and CDR2 (germline): SEHNR, FQNEAQ (reference sequence). The CDR3 DNA reads TGTGCCAGCAGCCGTACCCCGGACAGCCCCCATGGCTACACCTTC. This gives the protein CASSRTPDSPHGYTF.

This clone was seen only once. The J gene is TRBJ1-1, the V gene TRBV7-9, with D tentatively TRBD1 (6 bases). Germline V gene data show CDR1 as SEHNR and CDR2 as FQNEAQ (reference sequence). This CDR3 has 14 amino acids. V shed 6 bases and J shed 4 bases, with 15 bases lying between them. In DNA, the CDR3 is TGTGCCAGCAGGGCGCGGGGGGGCGGCACTGAAGCTTTCTTT. It translates to CASRARGGGTEAFF. The full variable domain, rest sourced from reference TRBV7-9 and TRBJ1-1, is DTGVSQNPRHKITKRGQNVTFRCDPISEHNRLYWYRQTLGQGPEFLTYFQNEAQLEKSRLLSDRFSAERPKGSFSTLEIQRTEQGDSAMYLCASRARGGGTEAFFGQGTRLTVV.

This clone came up a few times. J is TRBJ2-1 and V is TRBV6-5; TRBD1 aligns across 9 bases. The germline gives CDR1 MNHEY, CDR2 SVGAGI. J gave up 7 bases and V 0 bases, and 4 bases lay outside the gene matches. CDR3 length: 15 residues. CDR3 region: CASSYSVTGGNEQFF. DNA of the CDR3: TGTGCCAGCAGTTACTCGGTGACAGGGGGGAATGAGCAGTTCTTC.

This clone was detected only once. The chain combines TRBV7-8 with TRBJ1-2; 10 bases align to TRBD1. Germline V lookup: CDR1 SGHVS, CDR2 FQNEAQ. J was trimmed by 3 bases and V by 3 bases; bases with no gene match: 1. The CDR3 has 14 amino acids. The CDR3 here is CASSFGQGDYGYTF. The CDR3 region has the DNA TGTGCCAGCAGCTTCGGACAGGGGGACTATGGCTACACCTTC. Together with reference TRBV7-8 and TRBJ1-2, the CDR3 gives the full variable domain: GAGVSQSPRYKVAKRGQDVALRCDPISGHVSLFWYQQALGQGPEFLTYFQNEAQLDKSGLPSDRFFAERPEGSVSTLKIQRTQQEDSAVYLCASSFGQGDYGYTFGSGTRLTVV.

The rearrangement uses TRBV5-1 and TRBJ2-3, with 8 bases fitting TRBD2. The V gene's germline CDR1 is SGHRS and CDR2 YFSETQ. The CDR3 length is 16 residues. Trimming at V came to 0 bases and at J to 1 base, leaving 4 bases not matched to a gene. CDR3 sequence reads: CASSLVGAGGTDTQYF. The CDR3 bases are TGCGCCAGCAGCTTGGTCGGAGCGGGGGGCACAGATACGCAGTATTTT.

V and J are TRBV5-1 and TRBJ2-7, with D perhaps matching TRBD2 (5 bases). The V end was cut by 2 bases, the J end by 0 bases, with 6 bases between. This CDR3 has 13 residues. From germline, CDR1 is SGHRS and CDR2 YFSETQ. DNA of the CDR3: TGCGCCAGCAGCTTCGGGGACTCCTACGAGCAGTACTTC. As protein: CASSFGDSYEQYF.

The chain links TRBV9 to TRBJ1-1; the D is unclear. This CDR3 comprises 15 residues. V lost 2 bases and J lost 2, with 13 bases in between. Germline V gene lookup returns CDR1 SGDLS and CDR2 YYNGEE. As DNA, the CDR3 is TGTGCCAGCAGCGTCCCTTCCGGGGAAAACACTGAAGCTTTCTTT. Its translation is CASSVPSGENTEAFF.

The chain uses TRBV9 and TRBJ2-3; 8 bases are shared with TRBD2. Looked up from germline, CDR1 is SGDLS and CDR2 is YYNGEE. The length of the CDR3 is 17 residues. The junction had 12 bases not matched to a gene; V was cut back by 4 bases and J by 2 bases. The DNA of the CDR3 is TGTGCCAGCAGCCATAGCCTCGCGGGGGGTTACACAGATACGCAGTATTTT. Its translation: CASSHSLAGGYTDTQYF. The full variable domain, in which reference TRBV9 and TRBJ2-3 provide the parts outside the CDR3, is DSGVTQTPKHLITATGQRVTLRCSPRSGDLSVYWYQQSLDQGLQFLIQYYNGEERAKGNILERFSAQQFPDLHSELNLSSLELGDSALYFCASSHSLAGGYTDTQYFGPGTRLTVL.

The rearrangement links TRBV30 to TRBJ1-3, with D unclear. Per germline, CDR1 GTSNPN and CDR2 SVGIG (reference sequence). There are 11 residues in the CDR3. V gave up 3 bases and J gave up 8 bases, with 8 bases separating them. CDR3 residues: CAWSAQDTIYF. The CDR3 DNA sequence: TGTGCCTGGAGCGCCCAGGACACCATATATTTT.

This clone has only one observation. CDR3 sequence: CASRNTRIDSPLHF. CDR3 DNA: TGCGCCAGCAGAAATACGCGGATCGATTCACCCCTCCACTTT. The J gene is TRBJ1-6, the V gene TRBV5-1; D is uncertain. The CDR3 has 14 residues. Germline V gives CDR1 SGHRS, CDR2 YFSETQ. V was clipped by 5 bases and J by 8 bases, with 14 bases between them.

This clone is a singleton in its sample. CDR3 bases: TGTGCCACCAGTAAACGGAGGGCGGACCTGGATGAGCAGTTCTTC. Protein: CATSKRRADLDEQFF. The genes are TRBV15 and TRBJ2-1; D may be TRBD2 (6 bases). The length of the CDR3 is 15 residues. Trimming took off 6 bases at V and 8 bases at J, with 20 bases between the two ends. Per the germline V gene, CDR1 is LNHNV and CDR2 is YYDKDF (reference sequence).

This clone appeared once. The rearrangement links TRBV6-1 to TRBJ1-3, with a weak D call TRBD1 (5 bases). CDR1 is MNHNS and CDR2 is SASEGT in the germline V gene. The CDR3 is 16 residues long. The ends were cut back, 2 bases at V and 2 bases at J, with 13 bases in the middle. DNA for the CDR3: TGTGCCAGCAGTGAATGGGGGGGTGTACCTGGAAACACCATATATTTT. It translates to CASSEWGGVPGNTIYF.

V and J are TRBV18 and TRBJ1-5; D is unresolved. This CDR3 has 14 amino acids. V lost 3 bases, J lost 1 base, and 7 bases lay in between. CDR1 is KGHSH, CDR2 LQKENI, per germline. As DNA, the CDR3 is TGTGCCAGCTCACCGGGCAGGAGCAATCAGCCCCAGCATTTT. This codes for CASSPGRSNQPQHF.

The CDR3 loop is CAWKTKGSGFYNEQFF. CDR3 nucleotide sequence: TGTGCCTGGAAAACAAAAGGATCGGGGTTCTACAATGAGCAGTTCTTC. The chain joins TRBV30 to TRBJ2-1; D might be TRBD2 (5 bases). From germline, CDR1 is GTSNPN and CDR2 SVGIG (reference sequence). The CDR3 runs 16 residues. V was clipped by 4 bases and J by 3 bases, with 19 bases between them.

The chain joins TRBV9 to TRBJ1-1, with 7 bases fitting TRBD1. The CDR3 is 15 amino acids. Trimming took 4 bases from V and 3 from J; bases not matched to a gene: 9. Germline CDR1 and CDR2: SGDLS and YYNGEE. The CDR3 sequence: CASSLFDRVDTEAFF. The DNA of the CDR3 is TGTGCCAGCAGCTTGTTTGACAGGGTCGACACTGAAGCTTTCTTT.

The sample holds a few counts of this clone. The chain is built from TRBV5-1 and TRBJ2-2; D is possibly TRBD1 (5 bases). V dropped 4 bases and J dropped 1 base, with 8 bases sitting between them. This CDR3 spans 14 amino acids. Germline V CDR1 and CDR2: SGHRS, YFSETQ. The CDR3 bases are TGCGCCAGCAGCCAGACAGTGAACACCGGGGAGCTGTTTTTT. Protein product: CASSQTVNTGELFF.